The 20 T cell receptor beta chains below all came from one sample that was sequenced in a study of T cells in Graves' hyperthyroidism and ophthalmopathy. The CDR3 regions of TCR beta were amplified from RNA transcripts. RT-PCR in the first round (using the HTBI primer set) targeted the TCR CDR3. Each CDR3 protein gets one entry after TCRdb re-called the multiplex PCR reads with MiXCR. Of 360,000 or so distinct CDR3 sequences listed, approximately 19% are singletons. The source material was blood. The receptors were gathered from a woman aged 18-30 years with Graves' hyperthyroidism.

This clonotype occurred many times. The chain joins TRBV20-1 to TRBJ1-2; D possibly corresponds to TRBD1 (5 bases). The CDR3 sequence is 14 residues long. Trimming cost V 3 bases and J 8 bases, with 19 bases left between them. Looked up from germline, CDR1 is DFQATT and CDR2 is SNEGSKA (reference sequence). The CDR3 protein is CSARIGAVIGGYTF. DNA of the CDR3: TGCAGTGCTAGGATCGGGGCAGTTATTGGGGGCTACACCTTC.

This chain joins TRBV12-3 or TRBV12-4 and TRBJ2-2; maybe TRBD1 (5 bases). This CDR3 is 13 amino acids long. V was clipped by 7 bases and J by 2 bases, with 8 bases between them. CDR3 in DNA: TGTGCCAGCACCCAGGGAAACACCGGGGAGCTGTTTTTT. This sequence encodes CASTQGNTGELFF.

This clonotype was counted at least ten times. This sequence joins TRBV11-2 and TRBJ1-1; unclear D gene. Trimming removed 4 bases from V and 1 base from J, with 13 bases in between. Germline CDR1 reads SGHAT; CDR2 reads FQNNGV. The CDR3 covers 15 residues. The CDR3 protein is CASSWRQWGNTEAFF. CDR3 in DNA: TGTGCCAGCAGCTGGAGGCAGTGGGGGAACACTGAAGCTTTCTTT.

The rearrangement joins TRBV3-1 to TRBJ1-1; D is uncertain. Trimming removed 5 bases from V and 1 base from J, with 17 bases in between. This CDR3 is built from 16 residues. Germline V gene sequence: CDR1 LGHDT, CDR2 YNNKEL (reference sequence). CDR3 coding DNA: TGTGCCAGCAGCAATTCAGGAGGTCTCGAGAACACTGAAGCTTTCTTT. Translating it yields CASSNSGGLENTEAFF.

This clonotype was counted ten times or more. This chain joins TRBV4-1 and TRBJ2-7; 8 bases map to TRBD1. V dropped 3 bases and J dropped 0; count of bases not matched to a gene: 7. Germline V gene data show CDR1 as MGHRA and CDR2 as YSYEKL. This CDR3 has 16 amino acids. In DNA, the CDR3 is TGCGCCAGCAGCCAGGGTACAGGGGGTTCCTCCTACGAGCAGTACTTC. It translates to CASSQGTGGSSYEQYF.

This clonotype was seen at least ten times. The chain uses TRBV28 and TRBJ1-5, with 7 bases aligning to TRBD1. The CDR3 covers 14 residues. Germline-derived CDR1 and CDR2 are MDHEN and SYDVKM. Trimming removed 5 bases from V and 4 bases from J; junction bases left unmatched: 5. The CDR3 here is CASSNRDSNQPQHF. The DNA of the CDR3 is TGTGCCAGCAGTAACCGGGACAGTAATCAGCCCCAGCATTTT.

The table lists this clonotype with many counts. The V call is TRBV11-2, the J call TRBJ2-7; D unresolved. Germline V gives CDR1 SGHAT, CDR2 FQNNGV. Trimming shortened V by 4 bases and J by 13 bases, and 17 bases separated the two germline ends. The CDR3 covers 12 residues. CDR3 in DNA: TGTGCCAGCAGCTCCCGCATGGGTAATTTCTACTTC. Amino acids: CASSSRMGNFYF.

This sequence joins TRBV6-1 and TRBJ2-7; 7 bases are a match to TRBD2. Trimming took 6 bases from V and 3 from J; bases not matched to a gene: 5. The CDR3 spans 13 residues. Germline V CDR1 and CDR2: MNHNS, SASEGT. This chain's CDR3 is CASSRDYHYEQYF. The CDR3 DNA reads as TGTGCCAGCAGCCGGGACTACCACTACGAGCAGTACTTC.

This clonotype has a count of ten or more. The chain carries TRBV12-3 or TRBV12-4 and TRBJ1-5; D perhaps matches TRBD1 (6 bases). V lost 7 bases and J lost 8, with 12 bases in between. The CDR3 spans 12 residues. The CDR3 is CASNLRGKPQHF. Here the CDR3 DNA reads TGTGCCAGCAACCTCAGGGGAAAGCCCCAGCATTTT.

Regarding this clonotype: Just one base apart from a much larger clone, this may be a read error. V and J are TRBV20-1 and TRBJ2-7; possibly TRBD2 for D (7 bases). The germline V gene encodes CDR1 DFQATT and CDR2 SNEGSKA (reference sequence). CDR3 length: 15 amino acids. The ends were cut back, 8 bases at V and 5 bases at J, with 25 bases in the middle. The CDR3: CSSWGGRQENDEQYF. CDR3 sequence (DNA): TGCAGTTCTTGGGGGGGGCGGCAGGAGAACGACGAGCAGTACTTC.

This clonotype has only a few counts. A much larger clone is a single base away; this may be a read error. The rearrangement links TRBV11-2 to TRBJ1-1, with 7 bases fitting TRBD1. Germline assignment: CDR1 SGHAT and CDR2 FQNNGV. CDR3 length: 15 residues. V was clipped by 2 bases and J by 3 bases; unmatched bases: 6. CDR3 region: CASSLQGVWHTEAFF. The CDR3 region has the DNA TGTGCCAGCAGCTTACAGGGGGTGTGGCACACTGAAGCTTTCTTT.

This clonotype was observed a single time. The gene calls are TRBV12-3 or TRBV12-4 and TRBJ2-5; unclear D gene. This CDR3 has 15 amino acids. The V end was cut by 0 bases, the J end by 4 bases, with 12 bases between. The CDR3 spells CASSLAGPGVETQYF. DNA for the CDR3: TGTGCCAGCAGTTTAGCCGGACCAGGTGTAGAGACCCAGTACTTC.

This chain connects TRBV25-1 to TRBJ2-6, with no clear D. Germline V gene data show CDR1 as MGHDK and CDR2 as SYGVNS. With 1 base removed from V and 0 bases from J, the gap between germline ends came to 10 bases. The CDR3 is made up of 17 amino acids. The CDR3 sequence is CASSESGANSGANVLTF. CDR3 DNA sequence: TGTGCCAGCAGTGAATCCGGCGCCAACTCTGGGGCCAACGTCCTGACTTTC. The full variable domain, rest sourced from reference TRBV25-1 and TRBJ2-6, is EADIYQTPRYLVIGTGKKITLECSQTMGHDKMYWYQQDPGMELHLIHYSYGVNSTEKGDLSSESTVSRIRTEHFPLTLESARPSHTSQYLCASSESGANSGANVLTFGAGSRLTVL.

This clonotype was observed many times. The V gene is TRBV12-3 or TRBV12-4, the J gene TRBJ2-2; 7 nucleotides agree with TRBD2. Germline trimming cut 6 bases from V and 0 bases from J; bases unmatched to any gene: 7. The CDR3 contains 16 residues. CDR3 bases: TGTGCCAGCAGCCGCCACGCGGGGGCGAACACCGGGGAGCTGTTTTTT. It encodes CASSRHAGANTGELFF.

There are a few counts of this clonotype. The V call is TRBV6-1, the J call TRBJ1-2; D not resolved. V lost 8 bases and J 4 bases, leaving 14 bases between the germline ends. The CDR3 length is 13 residues. Germline-derived CDR1 and CDR2 are MNHNS and SASEGT. The CDR3 reads CASRDIASYGYTF. Here the CDR3 DNA reads TGTGCCAGCCGAGATATAGCTAGCTATGGCTACACCTTC.

Concerning this clonotype itself: A much larger clone is a single base away; this may be a read error. Because the CDR3 is missing its conserved closing phenylalanine or tryptophan, this is likely a read error. The gene calls are TRBV28 and TRBJ1-2; 8 bases fit TRBD1. The V and J ends lost 8 bases and 7 bases, in that order; junction bases with no gene match: 6. The CDR3 is 12 amino acids. CDR1 and CDR2 from the germline V gene are MDHEN and SYDVKM. CDR3: CASGSGGSGYTS. DNA of the CDR3: TGTGCCAGCGGCTCAGGGGGCTCTGGCTACACCTCC.

This clonotype was seen many times. This sequence joins TRBV6-1 and TRBJ2-5; 9 positions agree with TRBD1. V gave up 3 bases and J gave up 4 bases; unmatched junction bases: 6. Germline V lookup: CDR1 MNHNS, CDR2 SASEGT. CDR3 length equals 15 residues. The CDR3 loop is CASSDYGQGRETQYF. The CDR3 coding sequence is TGTGCCAGCAGTGACTATGGACAGGGGAGAGAGACCCAGTACTTC.

In its sample, this clonotype was seen many times. The rearrangement uses TRBV24-1 and TRBJ2-7; D is undetermined. CDR1 and CDR2 from the germline V gene are KGHDR and SFDVKD. V was pared by 3 bases and J by 3 bases, with 11 bases between. The CDR3 totals 14 residues. The CDR3 loop is CATSDPRGDYEQYF. The CDR3 region has the DNA TGTGCCACCAGTGATCCCCGCGGCGACTACGAGCAGTACTTC.

There are many counts of this clonotype. The chain has TRBV20-1 and TRBJ2-7; a weak D match, TRBD1 (5 bases). This CDR3 is built from 16 residues. The germline CDR1 and CDR2 sequences are DFQATT and SNEGSKA (reference sequence). Trimming removed 0 bases from V and 1 base from J, with 16 bases in between. The CDR3 region has the DNA TGCAGTGCTAGAGATCGGCTGCGACAGCTTTCCTACGAGCAGTACTTC. Its translation is CSARDRLRQLSYEQYF.

In this sample, this clonotype turned up many times. The J gene is TRBJ2-5, the V gene TRBV7-9; D not certain. Trimming cost V 0 bases and J 7 bases, with 12 bases left between them. The CDR3 totals 14 residues. Per germline, CDR1 SEHNR and CDR2 FQNEAQ (reference sequence). CDR3 bases: TGTGCCAGCAGCTTAGCATGGAACCCCCGGACCCAGTACTTC. Its protein product is CASSLAWNPRTQYF.